This passage covers 23 T cell receptor beta chains from one sample sequenced in a study of preoperative IRX-2 immunotherapy in early breast cancer. Using immunoSEQ multiplex PCR, the repertoire was profiled, and TCRdb retains in-frame clones only, with some absent. There are 30,000 to 35,000 clones in the sample; over 80% occur only once, and roughly 2.6% lies in the top ten. Treatment noted: preoperative locoregional IRX-2 cytokine immunotherapy. The sequenced sample was lymph node tissue, obtained from a patient treated with IRX-2 immunotherapy. The receptors come from a human donor with breast cancer.

V and J are TRBV27 and TRBJ2-7; D ambiguous. From germline, CDR1 is MNHEY and CDR2 SMNVEV (reference sequence). Deletions cut 5 bases from V and 3 bases from J, with 14 bases between. The CDR3 runs 14 residues. The CDR3 protein is CASSISGPGYEQYF. The CDR3 nucleotides read TGTGCCAGCAGTATCTCTGGCCCGGGCTACGAGCAGTACTTC.

This clone was detected a few times. This chain joins TRBV15 and TRBJ1-2, with D tentatively TRBD1 (5 bases). Trimming removed 0 bases from V and 3 bases from J, with 14 bases in between. This CDR3 region has 16 residues. Germline V lookup: CDR1 LNHNV, CDR2 YYDKDF (reference sequence). The CDR3, as DNA: TGTGCCACCAGCAGAGATGTGGGGGATTGGTACTATGGCTACACCTTC. This sequence encodes CATSRDVGDWYYGYTF.

This clone was counted a few times. This sequence joins TRBV6-8 and TRBJ1-4, with D tentatively TRBD1 (5 bases). CDR1 and CDR2 (germline): MNHGY, SAAAGT. CDR3 size: 12 residues. V lost 8 bases and J 13 bases, leaving 17 bases between the germline ends. This chain's CDR3 is CASSRPGQRLFF. DNA of the CDR3: TGTGCCAGCTCGCGTCCGGGGCAAAGACTGTTTTTT.

The chain is built from TRBV6-8 and TRBJ1-1, with 9 positions matching TRBD1. Germline V CDR1 and CDR2: MNHGY, SAAAGT. The CDR3 is made up of 14 amino acids. Trimming took 6 bases from V and 3 from J; bases not matched to a gene: 5. The CDR3 spells CASSSTGGYTEAFF. The CDR3 coding sequence is TGTGCCAGCAGCTCTACAGGGGGCTACACTGAAGCTTTCTTT.

This rearrangement joins TRBV19 to TRBJ2-7; D possibly matches TRBD1 or TRBD2 (5 bases each). The CDR3 has 15 residues. Trimming shortened V by 3 bases and J by 4 bases, and 16 bases separated the two germline ends. The germline gives CDR1 LNHDA, CDR2 SQIVND (reference sequence). The CDR3 protein is CASSMGGTGGYEQYF. CDR3 coding DNA: TGTGCCAGTAGTATGGGTGGGACCGGCGGATACGAGCAGTACTTC.

This chain connects TRBV28 to TRBJ1-5, with D hard to call. Looked up from germline, CDR1 is MDHEN and CDR2 is SYDVKM. The ends were cut back, 10 bases at V and 4 bases at J, with 11 bases in the middle. The CDR3 spans 12 residues. CDR3 sequence: CATGLQNQPQHF. For the CDR3, the DNA is TGTGCCACCGGACTGCAGAATCAGCCCCAGCATTTT.

A single count supports this clone. The chain combines TRBV1 with TRBJ2-7. TRBV1 is designated a pseudogene. This CDR3 contains 18 residues. The CDR3 nucleotides read TGCGCCAGCAGCCAGGGCTTGGCAGGGAGCGGATCCAGATACGAGCAGTACTTC. Its protein is CASSQGLAGSGSRYEQYF.

The chain couples TRBV28 to TRBJ1-1; D unclear. CDR1 and CDR2 from the germline V gene are MDHEN and SYDVKM. CDR3 length: 13 amino acids. V lost 5 bases and J lost 1, with 8 bases in between. CDR3 DNA: TGTGCCAGCAGTGATAATCAGAACACTGAAGCTTTCTTT. This codes for CASSDNQNTEAFF.

The V and J genes are TRBV6-8 and TRBJ2-3; 14 bases are shared with TRBD2. Trimming removed 3 bases from V and 3 bases from J; junction bases left unmatched: 8. Germline assignment: CDR1 MNHGY and CDR2 SAAAGT. This CDR3 is built from 18 residues. CDR3 nucleotides: TGTGCCAGCAGTTATGGGCGACTAGCGGGAGGGATAACAGATACGCAGTATTTT. As protein: CASSYGRLAGGITDTQYF.

In this sample, this clone turned up once. The chain combines TRBV30 with TRBJ2-2; a possible D gene is TRBD2 (5 bases). The ends were cut back, 2 bases at V and 11 bases at J, with 15 bases in the middle. Germline V gene data show CDR1 as GTSNPN and CDR2 as SVGIG (reference sequence). This CDR3 comprises 13 residues. CDR3 protein: CAWSRTRVGELFF. The CDR3 DNA reads as TGTGCCTGGAGTCGGACTCGTGTGGGAGAGCTGTTTTTT.

The table lists this clone with a count of one. This chain uses TRBV19 with TRBJ2-2, with a weak D call TRBD2 (5 bases). The CDR3 is 14 amino acids. Trimming pared 5 bases from V and 1 base from J, leaving 8 bases between. Germline-derived CDR1 and CDR2 are LNHDA and SQIVND (reference sequence). CDR3 region: CASSVGVNTGELFF. The CDR3 region has the DNA TGTGCCAGTAGTGTCGGGGTGAACACCGGGGAGCTGTTTTTT. The whole variable domain, remainder taken from reference TRBV19 and TRBJ2-2, is DGGITQSPKYLFRKEGQNVTLSCEQNLNHDAMYWYRQDPGQGLRLIYYSQIVNDFQKGDIAEGYSVSREKKESFPLTVTSAQKNPTAFYLCASSVGVNTGELFFGEGSRLTVL.

V usage is TRBV30 and J usage is TRBJ2-4; a weak D match, TRBD1 (5 bases). Trimming took off 4 bases at V and 1 base at J, with 11 bases between the two ends. Germline-derived CDR1 and CDR2 are GTSNPN and SVGIG (reference sequence). The CDR3 length is 14 residues. CDR3 DNA sequence: TGTGCCTGGACACTTCCAGGGGCCAAAAACATTCAGTACTTC. Translating gives CAWTLPGAKNIQYF.

V gene TRBV15 combines with J gene TRBJ1-5; TRBD1 matches at 8 bases. Germline CDR1 is LNHNV and CDR2 is YYDKDF (reference sequence). V lost 0 bases and J lost 6; bases outside the gene matches: 1. The CDR3 totals 14 residues. This CDR3 reads CATSRDRGLQPQHF. In nucleotides, the CDR3 is TGTGCCACCAGCAGAGACAGGGGGCTTCAGCCCCAGCATTTT.

V usage is TRBV19 and J usage is TRBJ2-3; D possibly corresponds to TRBD1 (6 bases). The germline V gene encodes CDR1 LNHDA and CDR2 SQIVND (reference sequence). This CDR3 has 15 amino acids. Deletions cut 6 bases from V and 0 bases from J, with 13 bases between. This CDR3 is CASRGTIFSTDTQYF. The CDR3 DNA follows: TGTGCCAGTAGAGGGACAATCTTTAGCACAGATACGCAGTATTTT.

The rearrangement links TRBV28 to TRBJ1-1; D might be TRBD1 (5 bases). Germline assignment: CDR1 MDHEN and CDR2 SYDVKM. The V end lost 7 bases, the J end lost 11 bases, and 20 bases lay between the germline ends. The CDR3 totals 13 residues. CDR3 region: CASTTLPGPKAFF. The CDR3 nucleotides read TGTGCCAGCACCACCCTCCCGGGGCCGAAGGCTTTCTTT.

The chain couples TRBV4-1 to TRBJ2-1; perhaps D is TRBD1 or TRBD2 (5 bases each). The CDR3 extends over 17 amino acids. The germline gives CDR1 MGHRA, CDR2 YSYEKL. The V and J ends lost 6 bases and 3 bases respectively, with 21 bases between them. CDR3 coding DNA: TGCGCCAGCAGTCACGGGACGGTCCCGAACTTCTACAATGAGCAGTTCTTC. It is translated as CASSHGTVPNFYNEQFF.

This clone has a handful of counts. The V gene is TRBV19, the J gene TRBJ1-5, with D unclear. The ends were cut back, 7 bases at V and 0 bases at J, with 7 bases in the middle. Per germline, CDR1 LNHDA and CDR2 SQIVND (reference sequence). CDR3 length: 13 residues. The chain's CDR3 is CASKHYSNQPQHF. The CDR3 DNA reads TGTGCCAGTAAACACTATAGCAATCAGCCCCAGCATTTT.

The chain links TRBV5-1 to TRBJ1-4; TRBD1 aligns across 7 bases. V dropped 2 bases and J dropped 6; count of bases not matched to a gene: 13. Germline values: CDR1 SGHRS, CDR2 YFSETQ. The CDR3 covers 17 residues. CDR3 DNA: TGCGCCAGCAGCTTCGGGGCAGGGAGGACAGGCGATGAAAAACTGTTTTTT. The encoded protein is CASSFGAGRTGDEKLFF.

V usage is TRBV18 and J usage is TRBJ1-4; perhaps TRBD1 as D (5 bases). V lost 5 bases to trimming and J lost 0 bases, with 10 bases between them. CDR3 size: 15 residues. Germline CDR1 KGHSH, CDR2 LQKENI. CDR3 sequence reads: CASSNQGATNEKLFF. In DNA, the CDR3 is TGTGCCAGCTCAAATCAGGGCGCAACTAATGAAAAACTGTTTTTT.

The V gene is TRBV10-2, the J gene TRBJ2-5; D may correspond to TRBD1 or TRBD2 (5 bases each). V was trimmed by 6 bases and J by 3 bases, leaving 11 bases between them. Germline V CDR1 and CDR2: WSHSY, SAAADI. This CDR3 has 13 amino acids. The DNA for the CDR3 is TGCGCCAGCAGACGGGGCGGAGAAGAGACCCAGTACTTC. It translates to CASRRGGEETQYF.

DNA for the CDR3: TGTGCCACCAGGGGACAGGGAGGGACTGAAGCTTTCTTT. Residues: CATRGQGGTEAFF. The rearrangement links TRBV6-8 to TRBJ1-1; 9 bases are shared with TRBD1. The CDR3 sequence is 13 residues long. V gave up 10 bases and J gave up 5 bases; unmatched junction bases: 8. Per the germline V gene, CDR1 is MNHGY and CDR2 is SAAAGT.

The chain employs TRBV6-8 and TRBJ2-7, with D perhaps TRBD1 (6 bases). The CDR3 is 13 amino acids. CDR1 is MNHGY, CDR2 SAAAGT, per germline. The V and J ends lost 8 bases and 1 base respectively, with 12 bases between them. This chain's CDR3 is CASGQFLSYEQYF. The CDR3 region has the DNA TGTGCCAGCGGACAGTTCCTGTCCTACGAGCAGTACTTC.

This chain joins TRBV6-8 and TRBJ1-5; D possibly corresponds to TRBD1 (5 bases). The ends were cut back, 4 bases at V and 4 bases at J, with 8 bases in the middle. CDR3 size: 13 residues. Germline V gene data show CDR1 as MNHGY and CDR2 as SAAAGT. CDR3 coding DNA: TGTGCCAGCAGTTCAGGGCGAAATCAGCCCCAGCATTTT. Translated, it gives CASSSGRNQPQHF.